This passage covers 17 T cell receptor beta chains from one sample sequenced in a study of metastatic and nonmetastatic thyroid tumors. Via MiXCR, TCRdb re-called the PCR reads. The top ten clones hold about 10% of a sample with tens of thousands of clones, under 20% of them seen once. Not a single patient had been given any form of treatment at any point before undergoing thyroid surgery. The sequenced sample consisted of blood. Every receptor here comes from a female donor with papillary thyroid cancer or a benign thyroid nodule (not recorded which). Some clones in this sample may be carry-over from other donors' samples.

Points on this clone: The conserved phenylalanine or tryptophan is not found at the CDR3 terminus, so this likely reflects a read error. The chain joins TRBV18 to TRBJ2-5; D ambiguous. The V end was cut by 5 bases, the J end by 5 bases, with 18 bases between. The CDR3 has 15 residues. Per germline, CDR1 KGHSH and CDR2 LQKENI. The CDR3 DNA reads as TGTGCCAGCTCATCAATGGGAAAGGGCGGTGAGACCCAGTACTTA. Protein: CASSSMGKGGETQYL.

This clone occurred many times. The genes are TRBV10-3 and TRBJ1-2; 7 nucleotides align to TRBD1. CDR1 and CDR2 (germline): ENHRY, SYGVKD. The CDR3 extends over 17 amino acids. V was clipped by 0 bases and J by 4 bases; unmatched bases: 11. CDR3 loop: CAISESKEAGGGYGYTF. In DNA form, the CDR3 reads TGTGCCATCAGTGAGTCGAAGGAGGCAGGGGGAGGCTATGGCTACACCTTC.

This clone was detected only once. The junction departs from the called germline gene at one end, perhaps through a read error. This chain links TRBV5-1 with TRBJ2-7, with D perhaps given as TRBD1 or TRBD2 (5 bases each). Germline CDR1 reads SGHRS; CDR2 reads YFSETQ. The CDR3 is 15 amino acids. The CDR3 DNA follows: TGCGCCAACAGCGTGGGACCGCTGAGCTCCTACGAGCAGTACTTT. This sequence encodes CANSVGPLSSYEQYF. Combining the CDR3 with reference TRBV5-1 and TRBJ2-7 gives the whole variable domain KAGVTQTPRYLIKTRGQQVTLSCSPISGHRSVSWYQQTPGQGLQFLFEYFSETQRNKGNFPGRFSGRQFSNSRSEMNVSTLELGDSALYLCANSVGPLSSYEQYFGPGTRLTVT.

This clone was recorded many times. The V gene is TRBV15, the J gene TRBJ2-7; TRBD1 agrees at 9 bases. This CDR3 is 16 amino acids long. J was trimmed by 4 bases and V by 0 bases; bases with no gene match: 7. The V gene's germline CDR1 is LNHNV and CDR2 YYDKDF (reference sequence). This chain's CDR3 is CATSRDVGDREYEQYF. CDR3 DNA: TGTGCCACCAGCAGAGATGTAGGGGACAGGGAGTACGAGCAGTACTTC. The whole variable domain, filled in from reference TRBV15 and TRBJ2-7, reads DAMVIQNPRYQVTQFGKPVTLSCSQTLNHNVMYWYQQKSSQAPKLLFHYYDKDFNNEADTPDNFQSRRPNTSFCFLDIRSPGLGDTAMYLCATSRDVGDREYEQYFGPGTRLTVT.

This clone was detected ten times or more. The chain has TRBV6-2 or TRBV6-3 and TRBJ2-1; 10 nucleotides align to TRBD2. This CDR3 comprises 15 residues. Germline lookup yields CDR1 MNHEY and CDR2 SVGEGT. Trimming at V came to 6 bases and at J to 6 bases, leaving 8 bases not matched to a gene. The CDR3 DNA sequence: TGTGCCAGCAGAAGCGGGGGGGCCTCCCTCAATGAGCAGTTCTTC. Its protein product is CASRSGGASLNEQFF.

At least ten counts were recorded for this clone. The rearrangement links TRBV11-2 to TRBJ2-1; 8 bases are shared with TRBD1. Germline CDR1 is SGHAT and CDR2 is FQNNGV. The CDR3 extends over 15 amino acids. V trimming: 3 bases; J trimming: 9 bases; junction bases outside the gene matches: 10. CDR3 protein: CASSLEDREGGEQFF. DNA for the CDR3: TGTGCCAGCAGCTTGGAGGACAGGGAAGGGGGTGAGCAGTTCTTC.

This clone was picked up many times. The rearrangement joins TRBV6-1 to TRBJ2-2; D might be TRBD1 or TRBD2, each matching 5 bases. V gave up 6 bases and J gave up 5 bases, with 13 bases separating them. The CDR3 has 14 residues. The germline V gene has CDR1 MNHNS and CDR2 SASEGT. This chain's CDR3 is CASSLQRGTGELFF. The CDR3 bases are TGTGCCAGCAGCCTCCAGAGGGGTACCGGGGAGCTGTTTTTT.

The chain links TRBV20-1 to TRBJ2-3; D gene ambiguous. Trimming took 5 bases from V and 0 from J, leaving 12 bases between them. Germline CDR1 DFQATT, CDR2 SNEGSKA (reference sequence). The CDR3 spans 14 residues. CDR3 nucleotide sequence: TGCAGTGCTGCGGACCAATCCAGCACAGATACGCAGTATTTT. Amino acid sequence: CSAADQSSTDTQYF.

This clone was recorded a few times. The CDR3 DNA follows: TGCAGTGCTAGCGCGACAGTTAAAGAGACCCAGTACTTC. Its translation is CSASATVKETQYF. The chain has TRBV20-1 and TRBJ2-5, with D possibly matching TRBD1 (5 bases). V was pared by 3 bases and J by 3 bases, with 11 bases between. There are 13 residues in the CDR3. The germline V gene encodes CDR1 DFQATT and CDR2 SNEGSKA (reference sequence).

This clone was seen a few times. The rearrangement joins TRBV29-1 to TRBJ2-1; D call uncertain. Germline CDR1 SQVTM, CDR2 ANQGSEA. Trimming shortened V by 5 bases and J by 8 bases, and 7 bases separated the two germline ends. The CDR3 has 10 residues. As DNA, the CDR3 is TGCAGCGTTTTAAGTGATGAGCAGTTCTTC. Protein sequence: CSVLSDEQFF.

This clone was picked up a small number of times. The rearrangement uses TRBV6-2 or TRBV6-3 and TRBJ2-5, with TRBD2 matching 10 bases. The CDR3 has 14 residues. Germline assignment: CDR1 MNHEY and CDR2 SVGEGT. V was pared by 8 bases and J by 5 bases, with 8 bases of the junction left unmatched. The CDR3 loop is CASYLAGAGETQYF. The CDR3 DNA is TGTGCCAGCTACCTAGCGGGAGCTGGGGAGACCCAGTACTTC.

This clone was detected a few times. The V and J genes are TRBV27 and TRBJ2-3; 11 bases agree with TRBD2. Germline assignment: CDR1 MNHEY and CDR2 SMNVEV (reference sequence). V lost 6 bases to trimming and J lost 5 bases; unmatched junction nucleotides: 13. The CDR3 extends over 17 amino acids. CDR3 sequence reads: CASSAATPGLAVDTQYF. CDR3 nucleotide sequence: TGTGCCAGCAGCGCAGCTACTCCGGGACTAGCGGTAGATACGCAGTATTTT.

Details on this clone: The final CDR3 position lacks the conserved phenylalanine or tryptophan, pointing to a likely read error. No DNA is shown, since the ends of the CDR3 on it are uncertain; the CDR3 is the one TCRdb lists. The chain joins TRBV7-8 to TRBJ2-3; no DNA check was done on the table's D call, TRBD2. Counting both end residues, the CDR3 totals 16 amino acids. Germline V CDR1 and CDR2: SGHVS, FQNEAQ. The CDR3 here is CASSPRTSGPTDTRYL.

This clone occurred many times. The chain uses TRBV20-1 and TRBJ2-7; D remains unclear. Trimming took off 3 bases at V and 1 base at J, with 10 bases between the two ends. The CDR3 totals 13 residues. Per germline, CDR1 DFQATT and CDR2 SNEGSKA (reference sequence). The CDR3 bases are TGCAGTGCTAGGGACCGGGCGTCCTACGAGCAGTACTTC. It encodes CSARDRASYEQYF.

The chain employs TRBV6-1 and TRBJ1-1, with D uncertain. Germline CDR1 and CDR2: MNHNS and SASEGT. The CDR3 is 11 residues long. The germline V and J ends were trimmed by 6 bases and 11 bases, with 13 bases remaining between them. The CDR3 here is CASSRGPMAFF. The CDR3 DNA is TGTGCCAGCAGCCGTGGACCGATGGCTTTCTTT.

This clone was observed many times. The chain carries TRBV5-1 and TRBJ2-5; the D gene is possibly TRBD2 (5 bases). Germline values: CDR1 SGHRS, CDR2 YFSETQ. V was shortened by 3 bases and J by 5 bases, with 14 bases between the two germline ends. The CDR3 has 14 amino acids. CDR3 coding DNA: TGCGCCAGCAGCTCCCTCCCAGGCGGGGAGACCCAGTACTTC. Amino acids: CASSSLPGGETQYF. Variable domain in full (rest from reference TRBV5-1 and TRBJ2-5): KAGVTQTPRYLIKTRGQQVTLSCSPISGHRSVSWYQQTPGQGLQFLFEYFSETQRNKGNFPGRFSGRQFSNSRSEMNVSTLELGDSALYLCASSSLPGGETQYFGPGTRLLVL.

In its sample, this clone was seen a few times. The V gene is TRBV29-1, the J gene TRBJ2-2; 13 nucleotides agree with TRBD2. Trimming cost V 4 bases and J 5 bases; bases outside gene matches: 4. The length of the CDR3 is 15 residues. Germline loops: CDR1 SQVTM, CDR2 ANQGSEA. This CDR3 reads CSVGTSGSHTGELFF. DNA of the CDR3: TGCAGCGTTGGGACTAGCGGGAGTCATACCGGGGAGCTGTTTTTT.